This passage covers 14 T cell receptor beta chains from one sample sequenced in a study of T cell repertoires in ileal Crohn's disease. Libraries were prepared by immunoSEQ multiplex PCR; TCRdb keeps only in-frame clonotypes and omits some of them. This table has tens of thousands of clones, 81% appearing once. Sequencing was done on a sample of ileal tissue. The receptors shown here come from an adult with Crohn's disease.

The chain recombines TRBV5-1 with TRBJ2-7; 8 bases line up with TRBD1. J gave up 4 bases and V 4 bases, and 19 bases lay outside the gene matches. This CDR3 contains 18 residues. Per germline, CDR1 SGHRS and CDR2 YFSETQ. CDR3 coding DNA: TGCGCCAGCAGCCTGAGTCCCTCAGATCCGGGACAGGCGTACGAGCAGTACTTC. It is translated as CASSLSPSDPGQAYEQYF.

This clone was counted a single time. The gene calls are TRBV9 and TRBJ2-2; D is undetermined. Trimming stripped 0 bases from V and 6 bases from J, with 6 bases between. Germline values: CDR1 SGDLS, CDR2 YYNGEE. This CDR3 has 13 residues. This CDR3 is CASSVDGPGELFF. In nucleotides, the CDR3 is TGTGCCAGCAGCGTAGATGGGCCCGGGGAGCTGTTTTTT.

This clone was found once. The gene calls are TRBV27 and TRBJ1-1; 8 nucleotides agree with TRBD1. V dropped 3 bases and J dropped 1; count of bases not matched to a gene: 4. The CDR3 sequence is 15 residues long. Germline V gene sequence: CDR1 MNHEY, CDR2 SMNVEV (reference sequence). CDR3 residues: CASSFGTGANTEAFF. In DNA, the CDR3 is TGTGCCAGCAGTTTCGGGACAGGCGCGAACACTGAAGCTTTCTTT.

The chain links TRBV7-3 to TRBJ1-2; D is possibly TRBD1 (5 bases). The V gene's germline CDR1 is SGHTA and CDR2 FQGTGA. Trimming pared 4 bases from V and 4 bases from J, leaving 13 bases between. This CDR3 has 14 residues. In nucleotides, the CDR3 is TGTGCCAGCAGCTCCCCGGGGGAGGCCTATGGCTACACCTTC. Translating gives CASSSPGEAYGYTF.

V usage is TRBV9 and J usage is TRBJ2-7; 9 nucleotides line up with TRBD1. The V segment lost 4 bases and the J segment 2 bases; nucleotides outside the gene matches: 7. Looked up from germline, CDR1 is SGDLS and CDR2 is YYNGEE. This CDR3 spans 15 amino acids. CDR3 bases: TGTGCCAGCAGCCAGGGACAGGGAGTTACCTACGAGCAGTACTTC. This codes for CASSQGQGVTYEQYF.

The chain carries TRBV2 and TRBJ1-2; the D is unclear. Trimming took off 6 bases at V and 8 bases at J, with 13 bases between the two ends. The CDR3 runs 12 residues. The germline V gene encodes CDR1 SNHLY and CDR2 FYNNEI. The CDR3 DNA is TGTGCCAGCAGAAGGGATGCGGGGGGCTACACCTTC. Its translation: CASRRDAGGYTF.

The chain uses TRBV11-2 and TRBJ2-1, with TRBD2 matching over 12 bases. Germline trimming cut 3 bases from V and 9 bases from J; bases unmatched to any gene: 6. Germline CDR1 SGHAT, CDR2 FQNNGV. The CDR3 has 15 residues. The chain's CDR3 is CASSFLAGGPSEQFF. DNA for the CDR3: TGTGCCAGCAGCTTCCTAGCGGGGGGGCCCAGTGAGCAGTTCTTC.

V usage is TRBV6-5 and J usage is TRBJ1-6; TRBD1 is a possible D gene (5 bases). This CDR3 is 16 amino acids long. Germline assignment: CDR1 MNHEY and CDR2 SVGAGI. Trimming removed 2 bases from V and 3 bases from J, with 11 bases in between. CDR3 sequence: CASSYRQGIYNSPLHF. The CDR3 bases are TGTGCCAGCAGTTACCGTCAGGGAATCTATAATTCACCCCTCCACTTT.

This clone was counted a few times. This chain connects TRBV5-1 to TRBJ1-3; no clear D. Germline V gene data show CDR1 as SGHRS and CDR2 as YFSETQ. V lost 3 bases to trimming and J lost 0 bases, with 4 bases between them. The CDR3 contains 13 residues. Here the CDR3 reads CASSSNSGNTIYF. The CDR3 DNA sequence: TGCGCCAGCAGCTCAAACTCTGGAAACACCATATATTTT. Based on the CDR3 plus reference TRBV5-1 and TRBJ1-3, the full variable domain is KAGVTQTPRYLIKTRGQQVTLSCSPISGHRSVSWYQQTPGQGLQFLFEYFSETQRNKGNFPGRFSGRQFSNSRSEMNVSTLELGDSALYLCASSSNSGNTIYFGEGSWLTVV.

For this clone: The same CDR3 is also encoded by other DNA sequences in this sample. The V and J genes are TRBV4-1 and TRBJ1-2, with 10 bases lining up with TRBD1. The CDR3 spans 15 residues. CDR1 and CDR2 (germline): MGHRA, YSYEKL. V shed 2 bases and J 7 bases; nucleotides not matched to a gene: 7. Written as DNA, the CDR3 is TGCGCCAGCAGCCAATTCCGGGACAGGGGTGCTGGCTACACCTTC. This encodes CASSQFRDRGAGYTF.

V is TRBV18 and J is TRBJ2-1; 10 nucleotides agree with TRBD2. Germline V lookup: CDR1 KGHSH, CDR2 LQKENI. Losses at the gene ends were 2 bases for V and 5 bases for J; bases not matched to a gene: 0. This CDR3 is built from 14 residues. CDR3 loop: CASSPTSGNNEQFF. The CDR3 DNA reads TGTGCCAGCTCACCAACTAGCGGGAACAATGAGCAGTTCTTC.

The chain has TRBV5-1 and TRBJ2-3; D is uncertain. Germline CDR1 is SGHRS and CDR2 is YFSETQ. The CDR3 is 18 amino acids. V was clipped by 1 base and J by 0 bases, with 18 bases between them. CDR3 DNA sequence: TGCGCCAGCAGCTTGTCAGTAGTCCTCCAGGCTAGCACAGATACGCAGTATTTT. This translates into CASSLSVVLQASTDTQYF. The whole variable domain, remainder taken from reference TRBV5-1 and TRBJ2-3, is KAGVTQTPRYLIKTRGQQVTLSCSPISGHRSVSWYQQTPGQGLQFLFEYFSETQRNKGNFPGRFSGRQFSNSRSEMNVSTLELGDSALYLCASSLSVVLQASTDTQYFGPGTRLTVL.

V is TRBV2 and J is TRBJ2-3; 9 nucleotides agree with TRBD1. There are 16 residues in the CDR3. Germline loops: CDR1 SNHLY, CDR2 FYNNEI. V shed 0 bases, J shed 9 bases, and the junction held 10 bases outside the gene matches. The CDR3 protein is CASSEATPGQGGTQYF. CDR3 bases: TGTGCCAGCAGTGAAGCTACGCCGGGACAGGGTGGCACGCAGTATTTT. The variable domain in full, completed from reference TRBV2 and TRBJ2-3, reads EPEVTQTPSHQVTQMGQEVILRCVPISNHLYFYWYRQILGQKVEFLVSFYNNEISEKSEIFDDQFSVERPDGSNFTLKIRSTKLEDSAMYFCASSEATPGQGGTQYFGPGTRLTVL.

The rearrangement links TRBV29-1 to TRBJ1-3; D unclear. The CDR3 is 13 amino acids. CDR1 is SQVTM and CDR2 is ANQGSEA in the germline V gene. V was cut by 5 bases and J by 0 bases, with 8 bases left in between. In DNA form, the CDR3 reads TGCAGCGTTTTCATGAGCTCTGGAAACACCATATATTTT. Translation: CSVFMSSGNTIYF.